Presented here are 12 T cell receptor beta chains from one specimen sequenced in a study of T cell responses to AZD1222 COVID-19 vaccine. Libraries were prepared by immunoSEQ multiplex PCR; TCRdb keeps only in-frame clonotypes and omits some of them. The data hold 25,000 to 35,000 clones, with approximately 90% observed a single time. The sequencing used peripheral blood, collected on day 0 of AZD1222 vaccination. The receptors were gathered from an adult in good health.

The CDR3: CASSQRQGAYYGYTF. The CDR3 bases are TGTGCCAGCAGCCAAAGACAGGGGGCCTACTATGGCTACACCTTC. This chain uses TRBV13 with TRBJ1-2; 10 bases agree with TRBD1. V shed 5 bases, J shed 3 bases, and the junction held 6 bases outside the gene matches. The length of the CDR3 is 15 residues. The germline CDR1 and CDR2 sequences are PRHDT and FYEKMQ (reference sequence). The variable domain in full, with the rest retrieved from reference TRBV13 and TRBJ1-2, is AAGVIQSPRHLIKEKRETATLKCYPIPRHDTVYWYQQGPGQDPQFLISFYEKMQSDKGSIPDRFSAQQFSDYHSELNMSSLELGDSALYFCASSQRQGAYYGYTFGSGTRLTVV.

The chain carries TRBV19 and TRBJ2-3, with a tentative D call TRBD2 (5 bases). The CDR3 length is 12 residues. The V gene's germline CDR1 is LNHDA and CDR2 SQIVND (reference sequence). The V end lost 5 bases, the J end lost 6 bases, and 9 bases lay between the germline ends. CDR3 sequence reads: CASSPSGDTQYF. Here the CDR3 DNA reads TGTGCCAGTAGTCCCTCGGGGGATACGCAGTATTTT.

The rearrangement joins TRBV7-2 to TRBJ2-7; the D is unclear. CDR1 and CDR2 (germline): SGHTA, FQGNSA. CDR3 length equals 16 residues. Trimming left V 1 base short and J 11 bases short, with 24 bases between. The CDR3 sequence is CASSLGFGETGRTKYF. The CDR3 coding sequence is TGTGCCAGCAGCTTAGGTTTTGGGGAAACTGGTAGGACGAAGTACTTC. The full variable domain, with the rest looked up from reference TRBV7-2 and TRBJ2-7, is GAGVSQSPSNKVTEKGKDVELRCDPISGHTALYWYRQSLGQGLEFLIYFQGNSAPDKSGLPSDRFSAERTGGSVSTLTIQRTQQEDSAVYLCASSLGFGETGRTKYFGPGTRLTVT.

The V call is TRBV9, the J call TRBJ2-5; no clear D gene. Germline CDR1 is SGDLS and CDR2 is YYNGEE. There are 13 residues in the CDR3. The ends were cut back, 4 bases at V and 4 bases at J, with 11 bases in the middle. The CDR3 region has the DNA TGTGCCAGCAGCCTCGAGCAGCCAGAGACCCAGTACTTC. Translation: CASSLEQPETQYF.

V and J are TRBV9 and TRBJ2-3, with 8 nucleotides matching TRBD2. Germline CDR1 SGDLS, CDR2 YYNGEE. J gave up 2 bases and V 0 bases, and 8 bases lay outside the gene matches. This CDR3 comprises 17 residues. The CDR3 region has the DNA TGTGCCAGCAGCGTAGAGCGGGCGGGGGGCTTCACAGATACGCAGTATTTT. Translating it yields CASSVERAGGFTDTQYF.

The rearrangement joins TRBV24-1 to TRBJ2-5; a weak D match, TRBD1 (6 bases). Germline V gene sequence: CDR1 KGHDR, CDR2 SFDVKD. The CDR3 consists of 15 residues. With 4 bases removed from V and 4 bases from J, the gap between germline ends came to 15 bases. CDR3 sequence (DNA): TGTGCCACCAGTGACGGTGACAGGCCTGGAGAGACCCAGTACTTC. It translates to CATSDGDRPGETQYF.

V gene TRBV19 combines with J gene TRBJ2-2, with 12 bases lining up with TRBD1. The CDR3 consists of 16 residues. Germline V gene sequence: CDR1 LNHDA, CDR2 SQIVND (reference sequence). The trim removed 4 bases at V and 8 bases at J, leaving 8 bases unmatched. CDR3 bases: TGTGCCAGTAGTACCCCGGGACAGGGGGCAGCTGGGGAGCTGTTTTTT. Its translation: CASSTPGQGAAGELFF. Using reference TRBV19 and TRBJ2-2 for the parts outside the CDR3, the full variable domain is DGGITQSPKYLFRKEGQNVTLSCEQNLNHDAMYWYRQDPGQGLRLIYYSQIVNDFQKGDIAEGYSVSREKKESFPLTVTSAQKNPTAFYLCASSTPGQGAAGELFFGEGSRLTVL.

CDR3 in DNA: TGTGCCACCAGCAGAGCCGGGACAGGGGGTTCACCCCTCCACTTT. This encodes CATSRAGTGGSPLHF. The V and J genes are TRBV15 and TRBJ1-6, with TRBD1 identical over 11 bases. The germline gives CDR1 LNHNV, CDR2 YYDKDF (reference sequence). Trimming removed 1 base from V and 9 bases from J; junction bases left unmatched: 2. The length of the CDR3 is 15 residues. The full variable domain, in which reference TRBV15 and TRBJ1-6 provide the parts outside the CDR3, is DAMVIQNPRYQVTQFGKPVTLSCSQTLNHNVMYWYQQKSSQAPKLLFHYYDKDFNNEADTPDNFQSRRPNTSFCFLDIRSPGLGDTAMYLCATSRAGTGGSPLHFGNGTRLTVT.

This chain's CDR3 is CASSLPRDSQTDTQYF. DNA of the CDR3: TGTGCCAGCAGCTTACCCCGGGACAGCCAGACAGATACGCAGTATTTT. V gene TRBV7-9 combines with J gene TRBJ2-3, with TRBD1 matching over 7 bases. The CDR3 is made up of 16 amino acids. CDR1 is SEHNR, CDR2 FQNEAQ, per germline (reference sequence). Trimming at V came to 2 bases and at J to 3 bases, leaving 8 bases not matched to a gene. Variable domain in full (rest from reference TRBV7-9 and TRBJ2-3): DTGVSQNPRHKITKRGQNVTFRCDPISEHNRLYWYRQTLGQGPEFLTYFQNEAQLEKSRLLSDRFSAERPKGSFSTLEIQRTEQGDSAMYLCASSLPRDSQTDTQYFGPGTRLTVL.

CDR3 residues: CASGLGTGSYEQYF. In DNA form, the CDR3 reads TGTGCTAGTGGTTTGGGGACAGGTTCCTACGAGCAGTACTTC. J is TRBJ2-7 and V is TRBV12-5, with 7 bases aligning to TRBD1. CDR1 and CDR2 (germline): LGHNT, FRNRAP. The J segment lost 1 base and the V segment lost 1 base, leaving 1 base of the junction unmatched. The CDR3 is 14 residues long.

The rearrangement links TRBV3-1 (or the pseudogene TRBV3-2) to TRBJ1-2; D ambiguous. This CDR3 has 15 residues. The germline V gene has CDR1 LGHDT and CDR2 YNNKEL (reference sequence). The V gene lost 0 bases and the J gene lost 3 bases, with 11 bases spanning the gap. The CDR3 is CASSQDNSRDYGYTF. DNA of the CDR3: TGTGCCAGCAGCCAAGATAACAGTCGGGACTATGGCTACACCTTC.

The chain employs TRBV6-5 and TRBJ2-7, with TRBD1 identical over 9 bases. This CDR3 contains 14 residues. Per the germline V gene, CDR1 is MNHEY and CDR2 is SVGAGI. V trimming: 6 bases; J trimming: 3 bases; junction bases outside the gene matches: 6. The CDR3 region has the DNA TGTGCCAGCAGGCTAACAGGGGGCGGCTACGAGCAGTACTTC. Protein: CASRLTGGGYEQYF.